This TCR beta chain was obtained from a study of blood T cell repertoires in COVID-19. As for the study in general: Specimens from acute and convalescent COVID-19 originated in the United States, Italy and Spain. In each case, the material was cDNA or gDNA derived from T cells, B-cell-depleted T cells, or PBMCs.

The trim removed 10 bases at V and 5 bases at J, leaving 7 bases unmatched. The CDR3 has 13 amino acids. Germline assignment: CDR1 SNHLY and CDR2 FYNNEI. Per the study methods: By means of reference gene primer amplification, nucleated cell counts were estimated. This table comes from immunoSEQ multiplex PCR, and its TCRdb copy is limited to in-frame clones, with some not included. Clone size and V and J calls were adopted from that table, with D and trimming inferred from the DNA. The sample holds more than 110,000 clones; just under 90% are singletons and the top ten take 11%. The sequenced sample was peripheral blood. The source is a woman of 80 years or more with acute or convalescent COVID-19. The V gene is TRBV2, the J gene TRBJ2-1; 8 bases map to TRBD2. CDR3 in DNA: TGTGCCAACGGGGGGGTCGGGAACAATGAGCAGTTCTTC. Amino acids: CANGGVGNNEQFF. The whole variable domain, remainder taken from reference TRBV2 and TRBJ2-1, is EPEVTQTPSHQVTQMGQEVILRCVPISNHLYFYWYRQILGQKVEFLVSFYNNEISEKSEIFDDQFSVERPDGSNFTLKIRSTKLEDSAMYFCANGGVGNNEQFFGPGTRLTVL.